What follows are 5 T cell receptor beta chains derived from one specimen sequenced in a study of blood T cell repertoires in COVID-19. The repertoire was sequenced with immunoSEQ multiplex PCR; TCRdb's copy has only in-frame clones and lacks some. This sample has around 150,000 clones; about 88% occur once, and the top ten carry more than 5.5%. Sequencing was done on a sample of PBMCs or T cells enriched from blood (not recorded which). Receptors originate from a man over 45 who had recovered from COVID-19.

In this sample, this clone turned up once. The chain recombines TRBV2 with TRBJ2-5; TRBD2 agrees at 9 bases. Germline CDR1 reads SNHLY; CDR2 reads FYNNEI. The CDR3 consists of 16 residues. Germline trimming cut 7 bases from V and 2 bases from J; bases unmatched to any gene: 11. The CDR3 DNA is TGTGCCAGCAAGTCTTACGGCGGGGGGGGACAAGAGACCCAGTACTTC. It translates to CASKSYGGGGQETQYF. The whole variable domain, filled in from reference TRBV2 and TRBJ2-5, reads EPEVTQTPSHQVTQMGQEVILRCVPISNHLYFYWYRQILGQKVEFLVSFYNNEISEKSEIFDDQFSVERPDGSNFTLKIRSTKLEDSAMYFCASKSYGGGGQETQYFGPGTRLLVL.

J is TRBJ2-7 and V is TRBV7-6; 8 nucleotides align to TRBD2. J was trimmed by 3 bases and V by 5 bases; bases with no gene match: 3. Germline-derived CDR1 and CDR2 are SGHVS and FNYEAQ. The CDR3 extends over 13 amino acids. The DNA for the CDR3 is TGTGCCAGCAGCCTTAGCGGGGTCTACGAGCAGTACTTC. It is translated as CASSLSGVYEQYF.

The CDR3 nucleotides read TGTGCCAGCAGCCCCGGTTCTAGCGGGGGGTCGCAGTTCTTC. It encodes CASSPGSSGGSQFF. This chain uses TRBV7-3 with TRBJ2-1; 11 bases line up with TRBD2. After removal of 5 bases from V and 12 bases from J, the junction contained 9 bases not matched to a gene. CDR3 length equals 14 residues. The V gene's germline CDR1 is SGHTA and CDR2 FQGTGA.

The chain's CDR3 is CASSQTRVTDTQYF. DNA of the CDR3: TGTGCCAGCAGCCAAACCAGGGTCACAGATACGCAGTATTTT. The rearrangement uses TRBV14 and TRBJ2-3; TRBD1 is a possible D gene (5 bases). Germline CDR1 and CDR2: SGHDN and FVKESK. The length of the CDR3 is 14 residues. V was clipped by 2 bases and J by 2 bases, with 8 bases between them.

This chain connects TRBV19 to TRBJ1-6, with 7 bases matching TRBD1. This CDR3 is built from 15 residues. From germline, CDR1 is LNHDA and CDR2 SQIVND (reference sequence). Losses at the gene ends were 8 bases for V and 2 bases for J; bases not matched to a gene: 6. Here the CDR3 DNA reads TGTGCCAGTCGACAGGGTAGCGCCTATAATTCACCCCTCCACTTT. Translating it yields CASRQGSAYNSPLHF.